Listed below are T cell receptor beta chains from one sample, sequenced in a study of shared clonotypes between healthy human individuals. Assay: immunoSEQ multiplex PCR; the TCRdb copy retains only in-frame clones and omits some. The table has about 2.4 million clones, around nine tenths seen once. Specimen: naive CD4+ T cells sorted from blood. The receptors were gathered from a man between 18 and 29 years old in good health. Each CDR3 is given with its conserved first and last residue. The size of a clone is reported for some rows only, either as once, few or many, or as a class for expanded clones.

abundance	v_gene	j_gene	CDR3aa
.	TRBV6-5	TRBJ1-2	CASSPGQGLYGYTF
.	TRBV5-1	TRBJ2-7	CASSLDPPGQEISYEQYF
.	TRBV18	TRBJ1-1	CASSPLGGTEAFF
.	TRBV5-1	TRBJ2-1	CASSFLGDNEQFF
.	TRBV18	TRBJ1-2	CASSPGTGGAGYTF
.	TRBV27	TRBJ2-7	CASSFLSSGRNYEQYF
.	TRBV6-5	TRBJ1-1	CASRDNRGTEAFF
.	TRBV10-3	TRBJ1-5	CAISEQGMEQPQHF
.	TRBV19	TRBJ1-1	CATGAGVAPPFRAFF
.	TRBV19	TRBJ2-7	CASSATGTAYEQYF
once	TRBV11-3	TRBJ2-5	CASSLGGAGTQYF
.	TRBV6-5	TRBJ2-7	CASSYVLVGGGEQYF
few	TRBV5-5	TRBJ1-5	CASSFGGYGNQPQHF
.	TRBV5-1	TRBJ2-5	CASSLVGTGRQETQYF
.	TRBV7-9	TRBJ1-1	CASSPPGQGRLGEAFF
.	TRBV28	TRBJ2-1	CASSLRRGDEQFF
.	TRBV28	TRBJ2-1	CASSLLRGVRDNEQFF
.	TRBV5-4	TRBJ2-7	CASSLGGIDTQYF
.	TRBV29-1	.	CSVEFLGGSYEQYF
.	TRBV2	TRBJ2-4	CASSETGTAKNIQYF
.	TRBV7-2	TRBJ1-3	CASSLSGFSGNTIYF
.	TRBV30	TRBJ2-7	CAWSVRLTGVPYEQYF
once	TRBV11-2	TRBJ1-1	CASSPRSGEAFF
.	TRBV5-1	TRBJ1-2	CASSLEPSKTGYTF
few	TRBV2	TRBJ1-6	CASSGGTAGAYNSPLHF
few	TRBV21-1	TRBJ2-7	CASSKGMHYEQYF
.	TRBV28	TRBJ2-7	CASTSGGLYEQYF
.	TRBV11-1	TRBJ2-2	CASSFARGTGELFF